This T cell receptor beta chain was obtained from a study of cytomegalovirus exposure and HLA in healthy donors. Overall study results and limits: Overall, 164 TCR beta chains were annotated as cytomegalovirus-associated. In vitro confirmation showed a few CMV-associated chains to be CMV antigen specific. Usually a TCR sequence was rare, but some public TCRs were found in many donors.

Here immunoSEQ multiplex PCR was the method, and the copy in TCRdb shows in-frame clones only, minus some. The sample includes approximately 150,000 clones, around 87% of them seen just once. Trimming took off 5 bases at V and 6 bases at J, with 11 bases between the two ends. The germline CDR1 and CDR2 sequences are MNHEY and SMNVEV (reference sequence). The CDR3 runs 13 residues. As regards this clone: The antigen is not known.

The chain joins TRBV27 to TRBJ1-5; TRBD1 might be the D (6 bases). This TCR came from a man aged 18 to 30 in good health and CMV-seropositive. Sample: PBMCs. The CDR3 sequence: CASSRQDGQPQHF. Here the CDR3 DNA reads TGTGCCAGCAGTAGACAGGATGGTCAGCCCCAGCATTTT.